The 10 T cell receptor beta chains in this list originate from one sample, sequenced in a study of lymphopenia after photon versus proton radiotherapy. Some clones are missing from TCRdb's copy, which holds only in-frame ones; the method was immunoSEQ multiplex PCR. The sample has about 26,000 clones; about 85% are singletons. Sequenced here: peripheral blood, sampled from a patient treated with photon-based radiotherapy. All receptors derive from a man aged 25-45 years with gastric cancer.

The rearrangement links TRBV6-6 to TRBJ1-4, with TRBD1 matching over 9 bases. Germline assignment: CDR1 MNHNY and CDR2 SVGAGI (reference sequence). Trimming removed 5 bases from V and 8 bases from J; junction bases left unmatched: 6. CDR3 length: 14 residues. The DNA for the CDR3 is TGTGCCAGCAGTCTGGGACAGGGTATGGAAAAACTGTTTTTT. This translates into CASSLGQGMEKLFF.

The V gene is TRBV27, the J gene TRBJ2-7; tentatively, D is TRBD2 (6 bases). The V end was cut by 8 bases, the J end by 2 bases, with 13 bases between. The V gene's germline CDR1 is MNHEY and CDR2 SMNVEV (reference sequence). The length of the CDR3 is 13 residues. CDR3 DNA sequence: TGTGCCAGCTCCTTTAGCGGCACCTACGAGCAGTACTTC. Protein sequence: CASSFSGTYEQYF.

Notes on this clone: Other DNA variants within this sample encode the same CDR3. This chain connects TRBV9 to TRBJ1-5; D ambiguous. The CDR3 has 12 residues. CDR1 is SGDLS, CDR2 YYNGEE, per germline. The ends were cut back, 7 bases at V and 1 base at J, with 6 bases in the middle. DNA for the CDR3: TGTGCCAGCGGTGGGAGCAATCAGCCCCAGCATTTT. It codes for CASGGSNQPQHF.

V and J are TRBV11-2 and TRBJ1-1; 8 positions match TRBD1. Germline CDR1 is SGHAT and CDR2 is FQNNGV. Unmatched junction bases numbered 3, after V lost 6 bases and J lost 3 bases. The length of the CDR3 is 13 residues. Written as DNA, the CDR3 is TGTGCCAGCAGACAGGACAGGGACACTGAAGCTTTCTTT. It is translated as CASRQDRDTEAFF.

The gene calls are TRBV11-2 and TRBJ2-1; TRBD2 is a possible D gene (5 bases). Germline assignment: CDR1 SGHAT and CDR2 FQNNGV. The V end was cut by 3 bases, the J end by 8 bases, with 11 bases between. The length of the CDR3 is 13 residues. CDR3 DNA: TGTGCCAGCAGCTTCGCAACCGGGGATGAGCAGTTCTTC. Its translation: CASSFATGDEQFF.

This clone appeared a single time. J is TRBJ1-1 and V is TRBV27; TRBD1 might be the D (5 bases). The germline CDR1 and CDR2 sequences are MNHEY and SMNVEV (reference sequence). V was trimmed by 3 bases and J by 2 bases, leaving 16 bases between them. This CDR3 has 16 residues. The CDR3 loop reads CASSLTLARTNTEAFF. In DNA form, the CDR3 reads TGTGCCAGCAGTTTGACCCTTGCACGGACAAACACTGAAGCTTTCTTT.

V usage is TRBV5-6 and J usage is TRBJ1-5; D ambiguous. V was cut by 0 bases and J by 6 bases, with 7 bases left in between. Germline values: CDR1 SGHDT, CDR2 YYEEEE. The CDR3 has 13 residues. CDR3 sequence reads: CASSLGLGQPQHF. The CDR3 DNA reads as TGTGCCAGCAGCTTGGGACTTGGTCAGCCCCAGCATTTT. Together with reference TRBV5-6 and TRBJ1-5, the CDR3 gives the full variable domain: DAGVTQSPTHLIKTRGQQVTLRCSPKSGHDTVSWYQQALGQGPQFIFQYYEEEERQRGNFPDRFSGHQFPNYSSELNVNALLLGDSALYLCASSLGLGQPQHFGDGTRLSIL.

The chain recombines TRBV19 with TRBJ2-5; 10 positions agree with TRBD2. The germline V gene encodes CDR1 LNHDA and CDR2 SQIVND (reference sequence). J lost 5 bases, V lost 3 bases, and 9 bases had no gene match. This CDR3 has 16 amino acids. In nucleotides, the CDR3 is TGTGCCAGTAGTATGGGGTCTAGCGGGAGACGGGAGACCCAGTACTTC. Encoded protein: CASSMGSSGRRETQYF. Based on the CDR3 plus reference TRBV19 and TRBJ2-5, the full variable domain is DGGITQSPKYLFRKEGQNVTLSCEQNLNHDAMYWYRQDPGQGLRLIYYSQIVNDFQKGDIAEGYSVSREKKESFPLTVTSAQKNPTAFYLCASSMGSSGRRETQYFGPGTRLLVL.

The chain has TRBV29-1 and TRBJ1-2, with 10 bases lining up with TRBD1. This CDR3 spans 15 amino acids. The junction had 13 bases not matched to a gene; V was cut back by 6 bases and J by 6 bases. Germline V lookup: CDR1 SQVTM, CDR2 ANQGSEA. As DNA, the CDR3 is TGCAGCGTCGTACTCGCCGGGACAGGGGAGGATGGCTACACCTTC. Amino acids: CSVVLAGTGEDGYTF. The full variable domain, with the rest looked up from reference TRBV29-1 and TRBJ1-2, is SAVISQKPSRDICQRGTSLTIQCQVDSQVTMMFWYRQQPGQSLTLIATANQGSEATYESGFVIDKFPISRPNLTFSTLTVSNMSPEDSSIYLCSVVLAGTGEDGYTFGSGTRLTVV.

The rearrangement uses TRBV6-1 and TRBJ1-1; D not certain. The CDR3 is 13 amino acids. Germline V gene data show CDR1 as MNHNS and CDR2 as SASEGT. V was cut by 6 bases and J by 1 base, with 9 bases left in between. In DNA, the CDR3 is TGTGCCAGCAGCCCCACACCGAACACTGAAGCTTTCTTT. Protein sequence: CASSPTPNTEAFF.